This TCR beta chain was captured in a study of OX40 agonist ivuxolimab in advanced cancers. This CDR3 region has 13 residues. With 5 bases removed from V and 1 base from J, the gap between germline ends came to 8 bases. Germline assignment: CDR1 SGHTA and CDR2 FQGNSA. Libraries were prepared by immunoSEQ multiplex PCR; TCRdb keeps only in-frame clonotypes and omits some of them. The sample lists 70,000 or so clones, approximately 90% occurring once. The specimen was CD4+ or CD8+ T cells sorted from blood, collected in a trial of the OX40 agonist ivuxolimab. The rearrangement uses TRBV7-2 and TRBJ1-1; D unresolved. This clonotype was sampled from an adult with an advanced solid tumor such as melanoma, head and neck, liver or kidney cancer. CDR3 in DNA: TGTGCCAGCAGCCCACAAGGGAACACTGAAGCTTTCTTT. It codes for CASSPQGNTEAFF.